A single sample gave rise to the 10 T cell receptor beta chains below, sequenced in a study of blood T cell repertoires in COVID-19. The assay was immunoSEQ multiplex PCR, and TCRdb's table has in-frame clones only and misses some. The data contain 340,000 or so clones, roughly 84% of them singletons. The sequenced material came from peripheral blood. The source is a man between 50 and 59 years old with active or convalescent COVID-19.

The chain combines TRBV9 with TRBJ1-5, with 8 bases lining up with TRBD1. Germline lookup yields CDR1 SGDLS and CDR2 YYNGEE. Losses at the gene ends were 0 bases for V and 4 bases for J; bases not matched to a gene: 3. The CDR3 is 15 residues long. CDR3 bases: TGTGCCAGCAGCGTAGGGACAGGGCCTAATCAGCCCCAGCATTTT. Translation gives CASSVGTGPNQPQHF. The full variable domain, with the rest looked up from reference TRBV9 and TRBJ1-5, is DSGVTQTPKHLITATGQRVTLRCSPRSGDLSVYWYQQSLDQGLQFLIQYYNGEERAKGNILERFSAQQFPDLHSELNLSSLELGDSALYFCASSVGTGPNQPQHFGDGTRLSIL.

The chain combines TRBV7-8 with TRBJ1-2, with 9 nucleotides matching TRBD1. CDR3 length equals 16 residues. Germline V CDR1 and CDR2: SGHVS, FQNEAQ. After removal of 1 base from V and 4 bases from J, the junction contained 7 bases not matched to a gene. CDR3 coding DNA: TGTGCCAGCAGCTTAGGCCCGGGACAGGGCGTCTATGGCTACACCTTC. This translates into CASSLGPGQGVYGYTF.

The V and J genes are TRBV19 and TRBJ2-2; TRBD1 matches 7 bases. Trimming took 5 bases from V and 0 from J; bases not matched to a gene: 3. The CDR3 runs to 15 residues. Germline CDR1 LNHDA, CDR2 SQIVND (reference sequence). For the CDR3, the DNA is TGTGCCAGTAGTTCTCAGGGGGCGAACACCGGGGAGCTGTTTTTT. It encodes CASSSQGANTGELFF.

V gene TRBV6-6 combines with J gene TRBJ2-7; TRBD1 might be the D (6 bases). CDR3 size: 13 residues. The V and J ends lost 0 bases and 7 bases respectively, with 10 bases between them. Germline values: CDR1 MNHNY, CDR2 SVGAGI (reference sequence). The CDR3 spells CASSYSGAKEQYF. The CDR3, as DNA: TGTGCCAGCAGTTACTCGGGGGCGAAGGAGCAGTACTTC.

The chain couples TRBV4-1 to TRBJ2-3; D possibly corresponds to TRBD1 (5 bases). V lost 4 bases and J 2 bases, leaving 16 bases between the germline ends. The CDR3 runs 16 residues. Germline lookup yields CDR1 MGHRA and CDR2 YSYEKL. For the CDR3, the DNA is TGCGCCAGCAGCCTAACAGGCCGACTTAACACAGATACGCAGTATTTT. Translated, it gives CASSLTGRLNTDTQYF.

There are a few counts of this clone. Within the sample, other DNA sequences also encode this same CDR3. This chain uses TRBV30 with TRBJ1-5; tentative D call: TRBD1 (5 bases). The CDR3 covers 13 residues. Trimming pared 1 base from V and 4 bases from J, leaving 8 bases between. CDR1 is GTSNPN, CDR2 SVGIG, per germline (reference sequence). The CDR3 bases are TGTGCCTGGAGTGGACAGATTAATCAGCCCCAGCATTTT. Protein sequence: CAWSGQINQPQHF.

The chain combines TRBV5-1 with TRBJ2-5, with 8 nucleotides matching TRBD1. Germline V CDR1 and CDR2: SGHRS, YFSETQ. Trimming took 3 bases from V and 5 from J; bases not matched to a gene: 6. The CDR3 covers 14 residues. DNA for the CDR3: TGCGCCAGCAGCTCAGACAGGGGAGTGGAGACCCAGTACTTC. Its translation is CASSSDRGVETQYF.

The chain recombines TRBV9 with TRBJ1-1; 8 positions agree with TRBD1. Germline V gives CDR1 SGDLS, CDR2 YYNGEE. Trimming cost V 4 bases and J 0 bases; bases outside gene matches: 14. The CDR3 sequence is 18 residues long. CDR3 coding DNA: TGTGCCAGCAGCCCGGGCGGACAGGGCGGGCTGATGAACACTGAAGCTTTCTTT. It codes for CASSPGGQGGLMNTEAFF.

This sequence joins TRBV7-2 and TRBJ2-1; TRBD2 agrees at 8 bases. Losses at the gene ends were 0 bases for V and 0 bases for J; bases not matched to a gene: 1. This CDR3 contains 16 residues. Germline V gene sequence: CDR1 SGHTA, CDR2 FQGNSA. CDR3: CASSLASGSSYNEQFF. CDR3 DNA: TGTGCCAGCAGCTTAGCGAGCGGGAGCTCCTACAATGAGCAGTTCTTC.

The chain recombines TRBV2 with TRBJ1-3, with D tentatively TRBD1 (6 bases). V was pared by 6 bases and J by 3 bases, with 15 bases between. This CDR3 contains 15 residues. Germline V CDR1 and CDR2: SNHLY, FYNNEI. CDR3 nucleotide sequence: TGTGCCAGCAGCGGACAGTTAATCGGTGGAAACACCATATATTTT. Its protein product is CASSGQLIGGNTIYF.